This is a list of T cell receptor beta chains from one sample in a study of blood T cells in healthy people across ages. TCRdb re-analysed the 5' RACE reads in MiXCR, keeping a single row per CDR3 protein. The table shows around 800,000 distinct CDR3 sequences, with around 25% occurring only once. These data were also reused for a study on T cells of mothers and their children.

Source material: blood. The receptors were gathered from a boy between 10 and 17 years old in good health. The CDR3 runs from the conserved cysteine through the conserved F or W. A D gene is named only where the DNA matches it firmly. Expanded clones are given a class, and other clones once, few, many or no size at all.

cdr3_aa	cdr3_nt	d_call	j_call	clone_size	v_call
CASSLARARPYNEQFF	TGTGCCAGCAGTTTAGCGCGGGCCAGGCCCTACAATGAGCAGTTCTTC	NA	TRBJ2-1	few	TRBV12-3/TRBV12-4
CASSLRQDFNTGELFF	TGTGCCAGCAGTTTAAGGCAGGATTTCAACACCGGGGAGCTGTTTTTT	NA	TRBJ2-2	NA	TRBV28
CSAQMGLAGSNEQYF	TGCAGTGCCCAGATGGGACTAGCGGGGTCCAACGAGCAGTACTTC	TRBD2	TRBJ2-7	many	TRBV20-1
CASSESLAGGKETQYF	TGTGCCAGCAGTGAATCCCTAGCGGGGGGTAAAGAGACCCAGTACTTC	TRBD2	TRBJ2-5	few	TRBV25-1
CSVGGGYNYNEQFF	TGCAGCGTTGGTGGGGGCTATAACTACAATGAGCAGTTCTTC	NA	TRBJ2-1	NA	TRBV29-1
CASRGGLMFRNEQYF	TGCGCCAGCAGGGGCGGACTGATGTTCCGGAACGAGCAGTACTTC	NA	TRBJ2-7	NA	TRBV5-1
CSLNRGRDKFF	TGCAGTTTGAACAGGGGTAGGGATAAGTTCTTC	TRBD1	TRBJ2-5	NA	TRBV20-1
CATSGIREPWGSTDTQYF	TGTGCCACGAGCGGGATCAGGGAACCTTGGGGTAGCACAGATACGCAGTATTTT	TRBD2	TRBJ2-3	few	TRBV15
CASSTDRGVYEQYF	TGTGCCAGCAGTACCGACAGGGGCGTCTACGAGCAGTACTTC	TRBD1	TRBJ2-7	once	TRBV6-5
CASSDGLAASGTGELFF	TGCGCCAGCAGCGACGGACTAGCGGCTTCGGGCACCGGGGAGCTGTTTTTT	TRBD2	TRBJ2-2	NA	TRBV5-1
CSARGLAGLTSTDTQYF	TGCAGTGCTCGAGGGCTAGCGGGGCTTACTAGCACAGATACGCAGTATTTT	TRBD2	TRBJ2-3	NA	TRBV20-1
CASSVDRGDGYTF	TGTGCCAGCAGTGTGGACAGGGGTGATGGCTACACCTTC	TRBD1	TRBJ1-2	few	TRBV28
CASSLAPGGNEQFF	TGCGCCAGCAGCTTGGCCCCAGGGGGAAATGAGCAGTTCTTC	TRBD1	TRBJ2-1	NA	TRBV5-1
CASSFRDRVIFEQYF	TGCGCCAGCAGTTTCCGGGACAGGGTAATTTTCGAGCAGTACTTC	TRBD1	TRBJ2-7	NA	TRBV5-1
CASSHANGGVSTEAFF	TGTGCCAGCAGCCACGCGAACGGAGGGGTGAGCACTGAAGCTTTCTTT	NA	TRBJ1-1	few	TRBV4-2
CASSQEIDSGANVLTF	TGCGCCAGCAGCCAAGAAATAGACTCCGGGGCCAACGTCCTGACTTTC	NA	TRBJ2-6	few	TRBV4-1